This TCR beta chain originates from a study of regulatory T cells in long-lasting Graves disease. Germline V CDR1 and CDR2: SGHNT, YYREEE (reference sequence). There are 17 residues in the CDR3. Trimming took 4 bases from V and 8 from J; bases not matched to a gene: 14. This clonotype appeared many times. To make TCR beta libraries, researchers used iRepertoire HTBI primers and Arm-PCR of CDR3 regions. Via MiXCR, TCRdb re-called the multiplex PCR reads, giving one row per CDR3 protein. The sample comprises around 420,000 distinct CDR3 sequences, 15% to 18% of which are singletons, and about a fifth rests with the top ten. Regarding time point: newly diagnosed GD, antithyroid drugs for less than 3 months. From RNA extracted from PBMCs, the TCR library was made.

Sequences were derived from peripheral blood mononuclear cells (PBMCs), sampled at new diagnosis, from a patient treated with antithyroid drugs. The sequence derives from a female donor with Graves disease. The gene calls are TRBV5-4 and TRBJ2-2; 10 bases fit TRBD2. The CDR3 is CASSLLGASGRRGELFF. CDR3 in DNA: TGTGCCAGCAGCCTCTTGGGGGCTAGCGGGAGACGAGGGGAGCTGTTTTTT.